Shown below are 15 T cell receptor beta chains from a single sample sequenced in a study of blood T cell repertoires in COVID-19 (dated by TCRdb to about 2020). The library was obtained by the immunoSEQ multiplex PCR assay. As stored in TCRdb, this immuneACCESS dataset retains in-frame rearrangements with V and J assigned. A fraction of the clones does not appear; measured against another copy, unresolved V genes explain less than half of the discrepancy, and the remainder lacks a known reason. Within this sample are over 200,000 clones, with roughly 76% of them counted one time only. About 5% of the sample rests with the top ten. Sequencing was carried out using peripheral blood. Source of these receptors: a human donor in a cohort sampled during active COVID-19.

The chain uses TRBV5-4 and TRBJ2-7; 9 bases fit TRBD2. The ends lost 10 bases at V and 0 bases at J; junction bases unmatched: 11. CDR3 length: 15 amino acids. Germline loops: CDR1 SGHNT, CDR2 YYREEE (reference sequence). DNA of the CDR3: TGTGCCCAACGAGCTAGCGGGACCTACTCCTACGAGCAGTACTTC. It codes for CAQRASGTYSYEQYF.

In DNA form, the CDR3 reads TGTGCCATCAGCCGCGTTGAGGGGGTCCATTCCAATGAGCAGTTCTTC. This sequence encodes CAISRVEGVHSNEQFF. The chain joins TRBV10-3 to TRBJ2-1, with D perhaps matching TRBD1 (6 bases). CDR3 length equals 16 residues. The V gene's germline CDR1 is ENHRY and CDR2 SYGVKD. The ends were cut back, 6 bases at V and 6 bases at J, with 21 bases in the middle.

The V gene is TRBV6-5, the J gene TRBJ1-2; TRBD1 is a possible D gene (6 bases). V lost 6 bases and J 0 bases, leaving 14 bases between the germline ends. The CDR3 consists of 15 residues. The germline CDR1 and CDR2 sequences are MNHEY and SVGAGI. Here the CDR3 DNA reads TGTGCCAGCAGCCCCTATAAGGGGGCTAACTATGGCTACACCTTC. Its translation: CASSPYKGANYGYTF.

As to this clone: Other DNA sequences in this specimen translate into the identical CDR3. The CDR3 is CASSPRGQGVYEQYF. The CDR3 DNA sequence: TGTGCCAGCAGTCCTCGAGGACAGGGGGTCTACGAGCAGTACTTC. The chain employs TRBV27 and TRBJ2-7; TRBD1 matches at 10 bases. CDR3 size: 15 residues. Losses at the gene ends were 5 bases for V and 3 bases for J; bases not matched to a gene: 7. Germline V gives CDR1 MNHEY, CDR2 SMNVEV (reference sequence).

This clone was recorded once. The chain links TRBV7-2 to TRBJ1-5; D gene unclear. Germline-derived CDR1 and CDR2 are SGHTA and FQGNSA. The CDR3 consists of 14 residues. Trimming pared 5 bases from V and 7 bases from J, leaving 15 bases between. CDR3 amino acids: CASSPTRDGQPQHF. In nucleotides, the CDR3 is TGTGCCAGCAGCCCTACTAGAGACGGGCAGCCCCAGCATTTT.

The chain links TRBV9 to TRBJ2-1; 7 nucleotides match TRBD2. Germline CDR1 and CDR2: SGDLS and YYNGEE. V gave up 4 bases and J gave up 6 bases; unmatched junction bases: 10. This CDR3 region has 15 residues. The CDR3: CASSLGLVWRNEQFF. The CDR3 region has the DNA TGTGCCAGCAGCCTCGGACTAGTCTGGCGCAATGAGCAGTTCTTC.

The J gene is TRBJ2-3, the V gene TRBV6-5; 7 bases match TRBD2. The CDR3 length is 16 residues. Unmatched junction bases numbered 10, after V lost 0 bases and J lost 7 bases. Per germline, CDR1 MNHEY and CDR2 SVGAGI. This CDR3 reads CASSYSASGPSYTQYF. Written as DNA, the CDR3 is TGTGCCAGCAGTTACTCCGCTAGCGGCCCTTCATATACGCAGTATTTT.

The V gene is TRBV4-3, the J gene TRBJ2-7; the match to TRBD1 covers 9 bases. The CDR3 consists of 21 residues. CDR1 and CDR2 from the germline V gene are LGHNA and YSLEER. The ends lost 0 bases at V and 1 base at J; junction bases unmatched: 19. The DNA for the CDR3 is TGCGCCAGCAGCCAAGATAGTCGTTCGGTAATAGTGACAGGGGGTTCCTACGAGCAGTACTTC. Translation gives CASSQDSRSVIVTGGSYEQYF.

The chain employs TRBV4-3 and TRBJ1-1; 7 bases are a match to TRBD1. The CDR3 runs to 17 residues. CDR1 and CDR2 from the germline V gene are LGHNA and YSLEER. With 1 base clipped from V and 1 base from J, the junction kept 9 bases outside the gene matches. Here the CDR3 reads CASSQGYRGSGNTEAFF. As DNA, the CDR3 is TGCGCCAGCAGCCAAGGGTACAGGGGTTCTGGGAACACTGAAGCTTTCTTT.

V and J are TRBV28 and TRBJ2-7; 8 positions agree with TRBD1. This CDR3 contains 13 residues. V shed 6 bases and J 4 bases; nucleotides not matched to a gene: 5. CDR1 is MDHEN, CDR2 SYDVKM, per germline. CDR3 coding DNA: TGTGCCAGCAGGGACAGGGAAGGTTACGAGCAGTACTTC. Translating it yields CASRDREGYEQYF.

The chain couples TRBV4-2 to TRBJ2-7, with 11 bases lining up with TRBD1. Germline CDR1 reads LGHNA; CDR2 reads YNFKEQ. The CDR3 has 15 amino acids. After removal of 5 bases from V and 6 bases from J, the junction contained 9 bases not matched to a gene. The CDR3: CASSLPGQGASEQYF. CDR3 bases: TGTGCCAGCAGCTTACCCGGACAGGGGGCCTCCGAGCAGTACTTC.

This chain connects TRBV4-3 to TRBJ2-1; D unclear. CDR3 size: 13 residues. CDR1 LGHNA and CDR2 YSLEER come from the germline V gene. With 0 bases removed from V and 12 bases from J, the gap between germline ends came to 12 bases. The CDR3 DNA reads as TGCGCCAGCAGCCAAGATCAAACGGAGACGCAGTTCTTC. It encodes CASSQDQTETQFF.

The chain combines TRBV6-5 with TRBJ1-2; D may be TRBD1 (5 bases). Germline V gene lookup returns CDR1 MNHEY and CDR2 SVGAGI. With 0 bases removed from V and 7 bases from J, the gap between germline ends came to 12 bases. The CDR3 has 14 residues. In nucleotides, the CDR3 is TGTGCCAGCAGTTACTCGACCAGGGATGGTGGCTACACCTTC. It codes for CASSYSTRDGGYTF.

The chain joins TRBV7-6 to TRBJ1-2, with 8 bases identical to TRBD1. This CDR3 comprises 14 residues. CDR1 is SGHVS, CDR2 FNYEAQ, per germline. J was trimmed by 8 bases and V by 5 bases; bases with no gene match: 10. CDR3 nucleotide sequence: TGTGCCAGCAGCGCCGGGACAGGCGTGAGGGGCTACACCTTC. It translates to CASSAGTGVRGYTF. The full variable domain, with the rest looked up from reference TRBV7-6 and TRBJ1-2, is GAGVSQSPRYKVTKRGQDVALRCDPISGHVSLYWYRQALGQGPEFLTYFNYEAQQDKSGLPNDRFSAERPEGSISTLTIQRTEQRDSAMYRCASSAGTGVRGYTFGSGTRLTVV.

This clone was counted a few times. V usage is TRBV19 and J usage is TRBJ2-7, with a tentative D call TRBD1 (6 bases). Germline loops: CDR1 LNHDA, CDR2 SQIVND (reference sequence). There are 13 residues in the CDR3. V lost 5 bases to trimming and J lost 3 bases, with 11 bases between them. CDR3 nucleotides: TGTGCCAGTAGTTCGGTGGACAGCTACGAGCAGTACTTC. As protein: CASSSVDSYEQYF.